Below are 15 T cell receptor beta chains sequenced from a single sample in a study of Ad26.COV2.S vaccination and SARS-CoV-2 variants. The treatment: roughly 18 received Ad26.COV2.S at low or high dose, single or two shots; 5 received placebo; per-sample allocation not given. After the first vaccine or placebo injection, samples were drawn on day 63. Assay: immunoSEQ multiplex PCR; the TCRdb copy retains only in-frame clones and omits some. The sample yields about 350,000 clones, 85% to 90% seen once. The source was peripheral blood, collected in a trial of Ad26.COV2.S vaccine versus placebo. The receptor source for this set is a person between 18 and 65 years old who received the Ad26.COV2.S COVID-19 vaccine or a placebo.

J is TRBJ2-2 and V is TRBV5-5; 8 nucleotides match TRBD1. CDR3 size: 16 residues. Germline V CDR1 and CDR2: SGHKS, YYEKEE (reference sequence). The ends lost 0 bases at V and 5 bases at J; junction bases unmatched: 6. Written as DNA, the CDR3 is TGTGCCAGCAGCTTGGATTGGACAGGGAAAACCGGGGAGCTGTTTTTT. Its protein product is CASSLDWTGKTGELFF.

This clone has just a few counts. Other DNA sequences in this specimen translate into the identical CDR3. The chain combines TRBV19 with TRBJ1-1; D is unresolved. Between the trimmed V and J ends, which lost 3 bases and 1 base, there was a span of 6 bases. The CDR3 sequence is 13 residues long. Germline V gene data show CDR1 as LNHDA and CDR2 as SQIVND (reference sequence). Here the CDR3 reads CASSIGKNTEAFF. For the CDR3, the DNA is TGTGCCAGTAGTATCGGGAAGAACACTGAAGCTTTCTTT.

This clone was observed a handful of times. The V and J genes are TRBV5-4 and TRBJ1-1; D possibly corresponds to TRBD1 (6 bases). The germline gives CDR1 SGHNT, CDR2 YYREEE (reference sequence). The CDR3 runs to 15 residues. Trimming took 0 bases from V and 0 from J, leaving 9 bases between them. Here the CDR3 reads CASSLGGRLNTEAFF. CDR3 DNA: TGTGCCAGCAGCTTGGGGGGGCGGCTGAACACTGAAGCTTTCTTT.

This clone was observed a handful of times. CDR3 protein: CASSLAGRDTEAFF. CDR3 nucleotides: TGCGCCAGCAGCTTGGCCGGGAGGGACACTGAAGCTTTCTTT. The chain couples TRBV5-1 to TRBJ1-1, with D unclear. This CDR3 spans 14 amino acids. V was trimmed by 0 bases and J by 3 bases, leaving 9 bases between them. The germline CDR1 and CDR2 sequences are SGHRS and YFSETQ.

J is TRBJ1-3 and V is TRBV19; D is ambiguous. Germline assignment: CDR1 LNHDA and CDR2 SQIVND (reference sequence). V was clipped by 6 bases and J by 0 bases, with 12 bases between them. The CDR3 extends over 15 amino acids. DNA for the CDR3: TGTGCCAGTAGAGGAGAGCATGACTCTGGAAACACCATATATTTT. This sequence encodes CASRGEHDSGNTIYF.

In this sample, this clone turned up once. Additional DNA sequences in this sample encode the identical CDR3. V is TRBV2 and J is TRBJ2-7; D not certain. The V end lost 3 bases, the J end lost 3 bases, and 6 bases lay between the germline ends. The CDR3 length is 12 residues. The V gene's germline CDR1 is SNHLY and CDR2 FYNNEI. CDR3 region: CASSDRDYEQYF. For the CDR3, the DNA is TGTGCCAGCAGTGACAGAGACTACGAGCAGTACTTC.

The chain carries TRBV5-4 and TRBJ2-5; a weak D match, TRBD2 (5 bases). This CDR3 comprises 14 residues. V was cut by 0 bases and J by 0 bases, with 6 bases left in between. The germline V gene has CDR1 SGHNT and CDR2 YYREEE (reference sequence). CDR3 nucleotide sequence: TGTGCCAGCAGCTTGGACGGGAACCAAGAGACCCAGTACTTC. Protein sequence: CASSLDGNQETQYF.

The genes are TRBV7-3 and TRBJ2-3, with a possible D match to TRBD1 (6 bases). The CDR3 runs to 15 residues. The ends were cut back, 5 bases at V and 2 bases at J, with 14 bases in the middle. CDR1 SGHTA and CDR2 FQGTGA come from the germline V gene. CDR3 in DNA: TGTGCCAGCAGCACGACAGGACGGGCCACAGATACGCAGTATTTT. Its protein is CASSTTGRATDTQYF.

This clone has more than one count but fewer than ten. This chain connects TRBV4-1 to TRBJ2-7; 9 bases line up with TRBD1. The CDR3 runs 15 residues. CDR1 MGHRA and CDR2 YSYEKL come from the germline V gene. J lost 3 bases, V lost 2 bases, and 5 bases had no gene match. CDR3 sequence: CASSQQGQGIYEQYF. The CDR3 bases are TGCGCCAGCAGCCAACAAGGACAGGGGATCTACGAGCAGTACTTC.

This sequence joins TRBV28 and TRBJ1-5, with 7 nucleotides matching TRBD1. Trimming at V came to 5 bases and at J to 0 bases, leaving 10 bases not matched to a gene. CDR1 and CDR2 (germline): MDHEN, SYDVKM. The CDR3 has 17 residues. CDR3 amino acids: CASSPQTGSYSNQPQHF. The CDR3 DNA is TGTGCCAGCAGTCCTCAGACAGGGTCTTATAGCAATCAGCCCCAGCATTTT.

The chain couples TRBV19 to TRBJ2-1; D might be TRBD1 (6 bases). Germline values: CDR1 LNHDA, CDR2 SQIVND (reference sequence). The V end lost 5 bases, the J end lost 1 base, and 12 bases lay between the germline ends. CDR3 length equals 15 residues. The CDR3: CASSVGQSSYNEQFF. CDR3 nucleotides: TGTGCCAGTAGTGTCGGACAGAGTTCCTACAATGAGCAGTTCTTC.

The rearrangement uses TRBV30 and TRBJ2-2; 7 nucleotides line up with TRBD1. V was pared by 3 bases and J by 0 bases, with 4 bases of the junction left unmatched. The germline gives CDR1 GTSNPN, CDR2 SVGIG (reference sequence). CDR3 size: 15 residues. CDR3: CAWRRTGANTGELFF. CDR3 bases: TGTGCCTGGAGAAGGACAGGAGCGAACACCGGGGAGCTGTTTTTT.

The rearrangement links TRBV9 to TRBJ2-1; 8 nucleotides match TRBD2. There are 14 residues in the CDR3. From germline, CDR1 is SGDLS and CDR2 YYNGEE. The V and J ends lost 3 bases and 5 bases, in that order; junction bases with no gene match: 4. The CDR3 sequence: CASSEAGGDNEQFF. The CDR3 DNA reads TGTGCCAGCAGCGAGGCGGGGGGAGACAATGAGCAGTTCTTC.

The chain combines TRBV5-5 with TRBJ2-7, with D perhaps given as TRBD1 or TRBD2 (5 bases each). V lost 7 bases and J lost 7, with 12 bases in between. Germline loops: CDR1 SGHKS, CDR2 YYEKEE (reference sequence). This CDR3 region has 11 residues. The CDR3 loop is CASGTSKEQYF. The CDR3 DNA follows: TGTGCCAGCGGGACCTCCAAGGAGCAGTACTTC.

The chain joins TRBV28 to TRBJ2-5; a possible D gene is TRBD2 (6 bases). V was cut by 5 bases and J by 5 bases, with 12 bases left in between. The CDR3 totals 13 residues. Germline CDR1 MDHEN, CDR2 SYDVKM. The CDR3 sequence: CASSGTRGETQYF. The CDR3 coding sequence is TGTGCCAGCAGTGGGACTCGTGGGGAGACCCAGTACTTC.